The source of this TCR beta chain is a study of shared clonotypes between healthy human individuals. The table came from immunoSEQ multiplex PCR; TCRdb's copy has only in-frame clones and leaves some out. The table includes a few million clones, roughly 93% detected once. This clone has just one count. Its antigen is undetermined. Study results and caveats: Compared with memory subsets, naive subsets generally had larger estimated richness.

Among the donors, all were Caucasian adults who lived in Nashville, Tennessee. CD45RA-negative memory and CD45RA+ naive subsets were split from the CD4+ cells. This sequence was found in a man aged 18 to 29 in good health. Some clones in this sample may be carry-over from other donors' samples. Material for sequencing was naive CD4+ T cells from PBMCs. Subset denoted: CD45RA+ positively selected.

CDR3 sequence: CASSLAGTGADGYTF. The CDR3 region has the DNA TGTGCCAGCAGCTTAGCAGGGACAGGGGCCGATGGCTACACCTTC. The chain carries TRBV7-2 and TRBJ1-2; 10 nucleotides match TRBD1. Germline V gene data show CDR1 as SGHTA and CDR2 as FQGNSA. V lost 0 bases, J lost 6 bases, and 4 bases stayed unmatched. The length of the CDR3 is 15 residues.